This TCR beta chain is drawn from a study of cytomegalovirus exposure and HLA in healthy donors. Unmatched junction bases numbered 5, after V lost 7 bases and J lost 5 bases. The CDR3 extends over 13 amino acids. Per the germline V gene, CDR1 is MDHEN and CDR2 is SYDVKM. This PCR relied on a set of 60 Vbeta primers and 13 Jbeta primers. Only in-frame clones appear in the TCRdb table, and some are missing; sequencing was by immunoSEQ multiplex PCR. The top ten clones hold roughly 4.1% of a sample with approximately 120,000 clones, roughly 68% of them seen once. Sequencing input: PBMCs. This sequence originates from a woman aged 45-59 years in good health and CMV-seropositive. This chain uses TRBV28 with TRBJ2-5; 9 positions agree with TRBD1. In DNA, the CDR3 is TGTGCCAGCACCAGACAGGGGGGTGAGACCCAGTACTTC. It is translated as CASTRQGGETQYF. The full variable domain, in which reference TRBV28 and TRBJ2-5 provide the parts outside the CDR3, is DVKVTQSSRYLVKRTGEKVFLECVQDMDHENMFWYRQDPGLGLRLIYFSYDVKMKEKGDIPEGYSVSREKKERFSLILESASTNQTSMYLCASTRQGGETQYFGPGTRLLVL.